The 6 T cell receptor beta chains presented below share a single source sample, sequenced in a study of Ad26.COV2.S vaccination and SARS-CoV-2 variants. Only in-frame clones appear in the TCRdb table, and some are missing; sequencing was by immunoSEQ multiplex PCR. Here the sample spans 350,000 to 450,000 clones, 80% to 90% being singletons. As to treatment: about 20 received Ad26.COV2.S at low or high dose, single or two shots; 5 received placebo; per-sample allocation not given. Specimens were obtained on day 63 following the first vaccine or placebo injection. The source material was peripheral blood, sampled in a trial of Ad26.COV2.S vaccine versus placebo. All receptors derive from a person between 18 and 59 years old who received the Ad26.COV2.S COVID-19 vaccine or a placebo.

This chain joins TRBV19 and TRBJ1-1; a possible D gene is TRBD1 (6 bases). The CDR3 has 15 residues. Germline CDR1 reads LNHDA; CDR2 reads SQIVND (reference sequence). Trimming took off 6 bases at V and 4 bases at J, with 18 bases between the two ends. The CDR3 sequence: CASSPRGRGSTEAFF. CDR3 coding DNA: TGTGCCAGTAGCCCCCGGGGGAGGGGGTCCACTGAAGCTTTCTTT. The variable domain in full, with the rest retrieved from reference TRBV19 and TRBJ1-1, is DGGITQSPKYLFRKEGQNVTLSCEQNLNHDAMYWYRQDPGQGLRLIYYSQIVNDFQKGDIAEGYSVSREKKESFPLTVTSAQKNPTAFYLCASSPRGRGSTEAFFGQGTRLTVV.

This chain connects TRBV15 to TRBJ1-1; D remains unclear. The CDR3 is made up of 15 amino acids. V lost 1 base and J 7 bases, leaving 16 bases between the germline ends. Germline values: CDR1 LNHNV, CDR2 YYDKDF (reference sequence). The CDR3 protein is CATSRGQPFDNEAFF. CDR3 sequence (DNA): TGTGCCACCAGCAGAGGCCAGCCCTTTGACAATGAAGCTTTCTTT.

This chain links TRBV30 with TRBJ1-2; TRBD1 aligns across 9 bases. This CDR3 has 14 amino acids. The germline gives CDR1 GTSNPN, CDR2 SVGIG (reference sequence). V lost 0 bases and J lost 7; bases outside the gene matches: 6. CDR3 protein: CAWSVEGTGFGYTF. As DNA, the CDR3 is TGTGCCTGGAGTGTAGAGGGGACAGGGTTTGGCTACACCTTC.

The chain recombines TRBV5-4 with TRBJ1-2; weak D call: TRBD1 (5 bases). CDR1 and CDR2 (germline): SGHNT, YYREEE (reference sequence). There are 14 residues in the CDR3. V was clipped by 6 bases and J by 7 bases, with 19 bases between them. The CDR3 is CASTKWQGRVGYTF. The CDR3 DNA sequence: TGTGCCAGCACCAAGTGGCAGGGAAGGGTTGGCTACACCTTC.

The chain employs TRBV27 and TRBJ1-2; tentative D call: TRBD1 (5 bases). This CDR3 has 15 amino acids. Trimming cost V 1 base and J 2 bases, with 11 bases left between them. Per the germline V gene, CDR1 is MNHEY and CDR2 is SMNVEV (reference sequence). The CDR3 reads CASSLLAGPNYGYTF. The CDR3 nucleotides are TGTGCCAGCAGTTTATTAGCAGGGCCCAACTATGGCTACACCTTC.

The V gene is TRBV27, the J gene TRBJ2-7; D is perhaps TRBD2 (5 bases). The germline V and J ends were trimmed by 2 bases and 7 bases, with 12 bases remaining between them. CDR1 and CDR2 from the germline V gene are MNHEY and SMNVEV (reference sequence). The CDR3 covers 13 residues. DNA for the CDR3: TGTGCCAGCAGTTTAAGCCTTCGGGGAGAGCAGTACTTC. Protein: CASSLSLRGEQYF.